This TCR beta chain emerged from a study of shared clonotypes between healthy human individuals. Study-wide results and caveats: The study generally estimated greater richness for naive than memory subsets.

The DNA input per sorted-subset replicate PCR was around 200 ng, corresponding to around 30,000 T cell genomes. The table came from immunoSEQ multiplex PCR; TCRdb's copy has only in-frame clones and leaves some out. Of over a million clones listed, about four fifths are singletons. A remark on this clone: What it binds is not known.

The V gene end was trimmed by 4 bases and the J gene end by 4 bases; junction bases not matched to a gene: 3. CDR1 and CDR2 (germline): SNHLY, FYNNEI. CDR3 size: 14 residues. The sequence came from a man in his late teens or twenties in good health. Some clones in this sample may be carry-over from other donors' samples. Sequenced input: memory CD4+ T cells from PBMCs. Subset indicated: CD45RA-negative fraction. The V gene is TRBV2, the J gene TRBJ1-4; TRBD1 matches 7 bases. The CDR3 protein is CASSGTGLNEKLFF. In DNA form, the CDR3 reads TGTGCCAGCAGTGGGACAGGCCTTAATGAAAAACTGTTTTTT.